A single sample is the source of the 11 T cell receptor beta chains below, sequenced in a study of cytomegalovirus exposure and HLA in healthy donors. In the PCR, 60 Vbeta and 13 Jbeta primers were used. The table came from immunoSEQ multiplex PCR; TCRdb's copy has only in-frame clones and leaves some out. The sample consists of some 90,000 clones, more than 55% of them appearing once. Material for sequencing was PBMCs. These TCRs come from a boy younger than 18 in good health and CMV-seropositive.

This chain uses TRBV30 with TRBJ2-5, with D unresolved. Per germline, CDR1 GTSNPN and CDR2 SVGIG (reference sequence). The V end was cut by 2 bases, the J end by 5 bases, with 12 bases between. This CDR3 contains 13 residues. CDR3 bases: TGTGCCTGGAGTTCTTCGAGGTCCGAGACCCAGTACTTC. Translation: CAWSSSRSETQYF.

The chain is built from TRBV5-1 and TRBJ1-1, with 9 bases matching TRBD1. Per the germline V gene, CDR1 is SGHRS and CDR2 is YFSETQ. The CDR3 has 19 residues. With V trimmed by 1 base and J by 0 bases, 13 bases remained unmatched. CDR3 nucleotides: TGCGCCAGCAGCTTGCTCTCTTCCGGGACAGGGAGGTTGAACACTGAAGCTTTCTTT. Amino acid sequence: CASSLLSSGTGRLNTEAFF.

The chain combines TRBV30 with TRBJ1-3, with D perhaps matching TRBD1 (6 bases). The ends were cut back, 0 bases at V and 4 bases at J, with 10 bases in the middle. This CDR3 has 14 amino acids. The germline V gene encodes CDR1 GTSNPN and CDR2 SVGIG (reference sequence). Here the CDR3 DNA reads TGTGCCTGGAGTGTAGGGGGAGCAGGAAACACCATATATTTT. Translated, it gives CAWSVGGAGNTIYF.

The gene calls are TRBV7-9 and TRBJ1-4; 8 positions match TRBD1. The CDR3 totals 14 residues. The V and J ends lost 4 bases and 8 bases, in that order; junction bases with no gene match: 6. Germline values: CDR1 SEHNR, CDR2 FQNEAQ (reference sequence). CDR3 region: CASSSTGAGEKLFF. Here the CDR3 DNA reads TGTGCCAGCAGCTCGACAGGGGCGGGGGAAAAACTGTTTTTT.

This clone showed up just once. The V call is TRBV25-1, the J call TRBJ1-1; 9 nucleotides agree with TRBD1. This CDR3 comprises 15 residues. The J segment lost 11 bases and the V segment lost 4 bases, leaving 14 bases of the junction unmatched. The germline gives CDR1 MGHDK, CDR2 SYGVNS. This CDR3 reads CASSAWTGVESYAFF. The DNA of the CDR3 is TGTGCCAGCAGTGCTTGGACAGGGGTGGAATCTTATGCTTTCTTT.

The V and J genes are TRBV9 and TRBJ1-1; D is perhaps TRBD1 (6 bases). The CDR3 has 13 amino acids. Germline V lookup: CDR1 SGDLS, CDR2 YYNGEE. Trimming cost V 1 base and J 3 bases, with 7 bases left between them. CDR3 amino acids: CASSVHRDTEAFF. CDR3 DNA: TGTGCCAGCAGCGTACACAGGGACACTGAAGCTTTCTTT.

The chain links TRBV6-1 to TRBJ1-5, with D unclear. Germline values: CDR1 MNHNS, CDR2 SASEGT. The germline V and J ends were trimmed by 3 bases and 4 bases, with 13 bases remaining between them. This CDR3 is 15 amino acids long. This chain's CDR3 is CASSDRGSVNQPQHF. The DNA of the CDR3 is TGTGCCAGCAGTGACCGAGGCTCGGTGAATCAGCCCCAGCATTTT.

The V call is TRBV6-1, the J call TRBJ1-1; 7 nucleotides match TRBD1. The germline CDR1 and CDR2 sequences are MNHNS and SASEGT. The CDR3 consists of 15 residues. V was pared by 6 bases and J by 1 base, with 8 bases of the junction left unmatched. This CDR3 is CASSPTGSKNTEAFF. The CDR3 DNA reads TGTGCCAGCAGCCCGACAGGGTCCAAGAACACTGAAGCTTTCTTT.

This clone was recorded only once. This chain connects TRBV6-1 to TRBJ2-2, with D tentatively TRBD2 (5 bases). Trimming took off 3 bases at V and 8 bases at J, with 13 bases between the two ends. The CDR3 has 14 residues. CDR1 is MNHNS and CDR2 is SASEGT in the germline V gene. In nucleotides, the CDR3 is TGTGCCAGCAGTGATCTCGGGCGGGTGGGGGAGCTGTTTTTT. This encodes CASSDLGRVGELFF.

The V call is TRBV27, the J call TRBJ2-7; D is unresolved. Trimming left V 4 bases short and J 2 bases short, with 18 bases between. This CDR3 comprises 16 residues. Germline CDR1 reads MNHEY; CDR2 reads SMNVEV (reference sequence). The CDR3 DNA is TGTGCCAGCAGTTCCCTCGAGAATAATAGTCCCTACGAGCAGTACTTC. Residues: CASSSLENNSPYEQYF.

This clone occurred once. The gene calls are TRBV28 and TRBJ2-1, with 10 bases lining up with TRBD2. CDR3 length: 16 amino acids. Germline assignment: CDR1 MDHEN and CDR2 SYDVKM. Losses at the gene ends were 2 bases for V and 7 bases for J; bases not matched to a gene: 8. The CDR3 spells CASSLLAGVGTNEQFF. Here the CDR3 DNA reads TGTGCCAGCAGTTTACTAGCGGGAGTTGGGACGAATGAGCAGTTCTTC.